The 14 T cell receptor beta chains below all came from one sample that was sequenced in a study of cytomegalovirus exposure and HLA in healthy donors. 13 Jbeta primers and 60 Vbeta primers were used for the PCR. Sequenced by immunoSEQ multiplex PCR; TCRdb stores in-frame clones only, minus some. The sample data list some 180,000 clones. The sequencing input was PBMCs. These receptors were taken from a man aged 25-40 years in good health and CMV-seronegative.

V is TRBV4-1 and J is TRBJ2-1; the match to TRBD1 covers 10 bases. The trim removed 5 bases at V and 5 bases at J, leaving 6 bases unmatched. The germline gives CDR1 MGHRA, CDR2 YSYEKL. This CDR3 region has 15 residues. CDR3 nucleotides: TGCGCCAGCAGCACTCGGGACAGGGGAAACAATGAGCAGTTCTTC. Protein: CASSTRDRGNNEQFF.

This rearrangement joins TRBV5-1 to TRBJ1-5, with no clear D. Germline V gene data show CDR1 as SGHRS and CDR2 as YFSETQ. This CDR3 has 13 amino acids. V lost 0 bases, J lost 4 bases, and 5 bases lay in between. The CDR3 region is CASSLGENQPQHF. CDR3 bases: TGCGCCAGCAGCTTGGGGGAGAATCAGCCCCAGCATTTT.

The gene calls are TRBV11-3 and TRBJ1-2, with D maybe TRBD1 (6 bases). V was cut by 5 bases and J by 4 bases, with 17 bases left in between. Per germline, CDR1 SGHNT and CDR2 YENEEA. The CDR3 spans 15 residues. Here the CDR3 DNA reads TGTGCCAGCAGCCTTCTTCCAGGGGTTTCCTATGGCTACACCTTC. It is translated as CASSLLPGVSYGYTF.

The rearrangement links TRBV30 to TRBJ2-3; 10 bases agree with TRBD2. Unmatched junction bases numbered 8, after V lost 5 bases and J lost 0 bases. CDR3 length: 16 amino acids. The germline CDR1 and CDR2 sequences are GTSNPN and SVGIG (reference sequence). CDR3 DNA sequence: TGTGCCTGGGGATCTAGCGGGAGCCCAAGCACAGATACGCAGTATTTT. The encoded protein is CAWGSSGSPSTDTQYF.

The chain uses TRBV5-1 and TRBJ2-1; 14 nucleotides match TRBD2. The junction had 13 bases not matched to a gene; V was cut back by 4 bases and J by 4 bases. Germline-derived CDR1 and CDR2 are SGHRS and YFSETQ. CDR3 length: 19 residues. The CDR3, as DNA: TGCGCCAGCAGCGTCTCCCTGACTAGCGGGAGGGCCTTATACAATGAGCAGTTCTTC. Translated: CASSVSLTSGRALYNEQFF.

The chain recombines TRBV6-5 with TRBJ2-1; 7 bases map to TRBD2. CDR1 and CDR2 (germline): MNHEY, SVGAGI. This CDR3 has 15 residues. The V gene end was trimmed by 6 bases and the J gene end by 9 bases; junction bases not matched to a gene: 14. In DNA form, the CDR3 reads TGTGCCAGCAGCAGACCGGATCGGGGGGTCGGTGAGCAGTTCTTC. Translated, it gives CASSRPDRGVGEQFF.

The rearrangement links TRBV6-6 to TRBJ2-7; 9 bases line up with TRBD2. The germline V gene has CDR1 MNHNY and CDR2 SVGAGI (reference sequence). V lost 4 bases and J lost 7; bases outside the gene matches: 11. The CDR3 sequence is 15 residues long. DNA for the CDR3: TGTGCCAGCAGTTCCCGAGGTAGCGGGAGCGGGGAGCAGTACTTC. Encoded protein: CASSSRGSGSGEQYF.

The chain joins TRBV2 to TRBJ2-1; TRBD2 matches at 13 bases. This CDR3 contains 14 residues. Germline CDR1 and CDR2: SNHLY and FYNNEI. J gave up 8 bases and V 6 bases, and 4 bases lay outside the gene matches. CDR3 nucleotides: TGTGCCAGCAGACGGACTAGCGGGGGCGATGAGCAGTTCTTC. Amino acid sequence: CASRRTSGGDEQFF.

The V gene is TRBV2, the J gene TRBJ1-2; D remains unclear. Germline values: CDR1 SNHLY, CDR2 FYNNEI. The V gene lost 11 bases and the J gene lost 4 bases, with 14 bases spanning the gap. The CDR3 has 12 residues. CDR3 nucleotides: TGTGCCCGCGCTCGGAGGACCTATGGCTACACCTTC. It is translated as CARARRTYGYTF.

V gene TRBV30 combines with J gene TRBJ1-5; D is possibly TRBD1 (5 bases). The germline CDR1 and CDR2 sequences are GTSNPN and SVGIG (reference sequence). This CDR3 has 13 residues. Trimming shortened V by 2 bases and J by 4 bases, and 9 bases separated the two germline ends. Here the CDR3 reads CAWSPGGNQPQHF. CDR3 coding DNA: TGTGCCTGGAGTCCCGGGGGGAATCAGCCCCAGCATTTT.

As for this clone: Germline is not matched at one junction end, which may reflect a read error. CDR3: CTSRTVASGSLYEQYF. The CDR3 DNA reads as TGCACCAGCAGGACTGTTGCTAGCGGGAGTCTTTACGAGCAGTACTTC. The chain is built from TRBV5-1 and TRBJ2-7, with 10 bases that match TRBD2. Germline values: CDR1 SGHRS, CDR2 YFSETQ. This CDR3 comprises 16 residues.

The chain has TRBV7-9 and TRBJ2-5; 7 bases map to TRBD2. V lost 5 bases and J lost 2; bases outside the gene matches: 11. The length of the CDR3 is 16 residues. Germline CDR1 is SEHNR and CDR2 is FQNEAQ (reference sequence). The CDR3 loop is CASSDLSGGYQETQYF. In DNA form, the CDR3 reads TGTGCCAGCAGCGACCTTTCCGGGGGGTATCAAGAGACCCAGTACTTC.

CDR3 amino acids: CASSMLTPTSGEQYF. Here the CDR3 DNA reads TGTGCCAGTAGTATGCTGACCCCCACCTCGGGGGAGCAGTACTTC. The gene calls are TRBV19 and TRBJ2-5, with a weak D call TRBD2 (6 bases). Germline CDR1 LNHDA, CDR2 SQIVND (reference sequence). Deletions cut 3 bases from V and 11 bases from J, with 22 bases between. This CDR3 has 15 residues.

The CDR3 bases are TGTGCCAGCAGCCAAGATCGAAGCGGCCGTGAAGCTTTCTTT. Protein product: CASSQDRSGREAFF. The chain has TRBV4-2 and TRBJ1-1; D is undetermined. V was clipped by 0 bases and J by 7 bases, with 12 bases between them. CDR1 is LGHNA, CDR2 YNFKEQ, per germline. The CDR3 extends over 14 amino acids.